The T cell receptor beta chain under discussion was sequenced for a study of blood T cells in healthy people across ages. In this sample, this clonotype turned up many times. Its specificity is unknown. Study-level findings and limits: Age brought a roughly linear fall in TCR beta diversity measured per million T cells.

The germline V gene encodes CDR1 LGHNA and CDR2 YSLEER. Trimming took 0 bases from V and 7 from J, leaving 16 bases between them. The CDR3 has 15 residues. Alongside a J-beta primer mix, a sample-barcoded 5' primer served in a second PCR lasting roughly 7 to 12 cycles. TCRdb fed the 5' RACE reads into MiXCR, producing one record per CDR3 protein. Among approximately 940,000 distinct CDR3 sequences listed, around 48% were seen once. The origin of this receptor is a young man in good health. The sample comprised blood. The V gene is TRBV4-3, the J gene TRBJ2-7; D possibly corresponds to TRBD2 (6 bases). The CDR3 coding sequence is TGCGCCAGCAGCCAAGATGCGGGACTGATAGCGGAGCAGTACTTC. The encoded protein is CASSQDAGLIAEQYF.